This T cell receptor beta chain was sequenced in a study of blood T cell repertoires in COVID-19 (dated by TCRdb to 2018 to 2020). Study-level background: The collaborator samples originated in the United States, Italy and Spain and spanned the acute and convalescent phases of COVID-19. Samples came from the ongoing ImmuneRACE study (first 160 participants) plus 1,254 subjects from 6 global collaborators. The prospective study material was composed of cDNA or gDNA derived from T cells, B-cell-depleted T cells, or PBMCs. HLA class I and class II types, where available, came from metadata supplied by the sample provider rather than from assay-based typing. Sample metadata almost always included a de-identified subject ID, COVID-19 status, age in years and sex. Subjects who had been exposed to COVID-19, were actively infected with it, or had recovered from it provided the deeply sampled blood TCRbeta repertoires that made up the dataset. The repertoires were released in a freely available public database meant as a resource for research on the immune response to SARS-CoV-2. What the research found in general, with its limitations: The quantity of clinical and demographic metadata differed by source and by participant and was supplied without curation.

This clone was detected only a few times. There is no known antigen for this receptor. No base-level quality is on record; no much larger clone is a single base apart. TCRbeta CDR3 regions were amplified from genomic DNA by means of the immunoSEQ Assay, a bias-controlled multiplex PCR. The source study handled its data this way. The number of nucleated cells in each sample was estimated from the amplification of reference gene primers within the assay. Sequence reads were collapsed and filtered to measure the absolute abundance of every unique TCRbeta CDR3 rearrangement. Productive Simpson clonality was computed per sample as the square root of Simpson's diversity index over productive rearrangements. TCRdb provides this immuneACCESS table in a form limited to in-frame rearrangements. Some clones are lacking; in checked studies, under half of them reflect an unresolved V gene, and why the rest are absent is not known. For V, J and clone size, that table is used; D and trimming come from the DNA. This sample gives around 130,000 clones in total; around 86% of them show up just once. Of the sample, around 4% is held by the ten largest clones.

V and J lose 1 base and 4 bases, and a span of 7 bases separates them. Taken from cysteine to phenylalanine, the CDR3 has 13 residues. Of all the DNA, just the CDR3 is kept, 39 bases in frame from base 1. CDR1 MGHRA and CDR2 YSYEKL were looked up in the germline V gene. The collaborating institutions used their own protocols to collect whole blood in K2EDTA tubes. Collaborator samples were shipped for TCRbeta analysis as frozen whole blood, isolated PBMCs, or DNA extracted from either sample type. The chain couples TRBV4-1 to TRBJ2-5; there is no confident call for the D gene. Specimen: peripheral blood. The sequence came from an elderly woman with acute or convalescent COVID-19. The DNA sequence follows: TGCGCCAGCAGCCAAGCGAGGCCAGAGACCCAGTACTTC. It translates as CASSQARPETQYF.